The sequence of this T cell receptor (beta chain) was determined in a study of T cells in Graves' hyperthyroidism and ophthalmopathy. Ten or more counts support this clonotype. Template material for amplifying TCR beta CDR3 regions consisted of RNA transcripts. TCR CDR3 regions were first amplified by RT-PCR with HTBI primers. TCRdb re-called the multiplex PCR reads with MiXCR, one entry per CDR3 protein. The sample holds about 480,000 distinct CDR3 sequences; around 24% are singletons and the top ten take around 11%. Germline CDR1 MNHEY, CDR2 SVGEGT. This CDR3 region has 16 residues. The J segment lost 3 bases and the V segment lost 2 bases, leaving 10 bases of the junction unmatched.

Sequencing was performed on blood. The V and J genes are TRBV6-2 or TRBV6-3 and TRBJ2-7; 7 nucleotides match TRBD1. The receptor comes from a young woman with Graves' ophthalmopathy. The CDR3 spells CASSYTKGQKYYEQYF. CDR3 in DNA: TGTGCCAGCAGTTACACCAAGGGACAGAAATACTACGAGCAGTACTTC.